This T cell receptor beta chain is drawn from a study of blood T cell repertoires in COVID-19 (dated by TCRdb to the early 2020s). Regarding the study in general: The collaborator samples originated in the United States, Italy and Spain and spanned the acute and convalescent phases of COVID-19. The prospective study material was composed of cDNA or gDNA derived from T cells, B-cell-depleted T cells, or PBMCs. The dataset comprised deeply sampled blood TCRbeta repertoires from subjects exposed to, actively infected with, or recovered from COVID-19. The repertoires were released in a freely available public database intended as a resource for research on the immune response to SARS-CoV-2. The samples were drawn from two sources: the first 160 participants of the ongoing ImmuneRACE study, and 1,000 to 1,500 subjects contributed by 6 global collaborators. A de-identified subject ID, COVID-19 status, age in years and sex were almost always included in the sample metadata. HLA class I and class II types, where available, came from metadata supplied by the sample provider rather than from assay-based typing.

This clone has a single count. The antigen this receptor binds is unknown. There are no base qualities to consult, and no much larger clone falls within one base. In the same sample, other DNA sequences code for this CDR3. TCRbeta CDR3 regions were amplified from genomic DNA using the immunoSEQ Assay, a bias-controlled multiplex PCR. As for how the authors treated the data: Within the assay, amplification of reference gene primers was used to estimate how many nucleated cells each sample contained. To quantify the absolute abundance of each unique TCRbeta CDR3 rearrangement, sequence reads were collapsed and filtered. For each sample, productive Simpson clonality was calculated as the square root of Simpson's diversity index across productive rearrangements. TCRdb limited this immuneACCESS table to in-frame rearrangements with V and J called. A share of clones is missing; checked studies link under half to unresolved V genes, and the rest is unexplained. V and J calls and clone size follow that table, whereas D and trimming were derived from the DNA. For this sample there are under 450,000 clones; less than 90% appear just once. The ten largest clones take up 7.1% of the sample.

One collaborating source in Seattle enrolled patients during active infection and followed them longitudinally through the course of disease. Collaborating institutions collected whole blood in K2EDTA tubes following their own protocols. Collaborator samples were shipped for TCRbeta analysis as frozen whole blood, isolated PBMCs, or DNA extracted from either sample type. General conclusions and limits of the study: Clinical and demographic metadata were provided uncurated, with the amount varying by source and participant.

According to the germline V gene, CDR1 reads SGDLS and CDR2 reads YYNGEE. Between the V and J ends, shortened by 3 bases and 5 bases respectively, the junction contains 11 bases. From cysteine to phenylalanine, the CDR3 is 13 amino acids long. Only the CDR3 portion is preserved as DNA: 39 bases, with reading frame beginning at the first base. The sequencing input was peripheral blood. The sequence came from an older woman with COVID-19, enrolled during active disease. The chain links TRBV9 with TRBJ1-2, with the identity of the D gene unclear. The CDR3 corresponds to CASSAVTGYGYTF. The sequence in DNA is TGTGCCAGCAGCGCTGTTACGGGGTATGGCTACACCTTC.